A single sample is the source of the 14 T cell receptor beta chains below, sequenced in a study of CD8 T cells in ankylosing spondylitis. General study findings and limits: One TCR beta motif, made up of 7 or 8 highly homologous variants, appeared characteristic of ankylosing spondylitis blood.

TCRdb reprocessed the 5' RACE reads via MiXCR and lists one record per CDR3 protein. Among fewer than 550,000 distinct CDR3 sequences listed, 5.3% were seen once. No antigen has been assigned to these receptors. Material for sequencing was blood, either unsorted or a sorted T cell fraction (not recorded which). Receptor source: a male donor with ankylosing spondylitis.

This clonotype was observed at least ten times. The chain has TRBV28 and TRBJ1-2, with D perhaps matching TRBD1 (6 bases). V shed 6 bases and J shed 6 bases, with 11 bases lying between them. The germline gives CDR1 MDHEN, CDR2 SYDVKM. The length of the CDR3 is 12 residues. The CDR3 here is CASSNHRDGYTF. Here the CDR3 DNA reads TGTGCCAGCAGCAACCACAGGGATGGCTACACCTTC.

Many counts were recorded for this clonotype. The junction departs from the called germline gene at one end, perhaps through a read error. The chain recombines TRBV7-7 with TRBJ1-5; D remains ambiguous. The CDR3 totals 13 residues. Germline CDR1 SSHAT, CDR2 FNYEAQ (reference sequence). The CDR3 DNA sequence: TGTGCTAGCAGCTTAGCCCACAATCAGCCCCAGCATTTT. Translated: CASSLAHNQPQHF. The whole variable domain, remainder taken from reference TRBV7-7 and TRBJ1-5, is GAGVSQSPRYKVTKRGQDVTLRCDPISSHATLYWYQQALGQGPEFLTYFNYEAQPDKSGLPSDRFSAERPEGSISTLTIQRTEQRDSAMYRCASSLAHNQPQHFGDGTRLSIL.

This clonotype was picked up many times. This sequence joins TRBV20-1 and TRBJ1-6; 11 bases agree with TRBD1. From germline, CDR1 is DFQATT and CDR2 SNEGSKA (reference sequence). J lost 8 bases, V lost 5 bases, and 2 bases had no gene match. CDR3 length equals 13 residues. The DNA for the CDR3 is TGCAGTGCTGGGACAGGGGGAGATTCACCCCTCCACTTT. This encodes CSAGTGGDSPLHF.

This clonotype was seen many times. The CDR3 loop is CASSWDTGVETQYF. Here the CDR3 DNA reads TGCGCCAGCAGCTGGGATACAGGGGTAGAGACCCAGTACTTC. The V gene is TRBV5-1, the J gene TRBJ2-5; 7 bases agree with TRBD1. CDR1 is SGHRS, CDR2 YFSETQ, per germline. The CDR3 length is 14 residues. The V gene end was trimmed by 3 bases and the J gene end by 4 bases; junction bases not matched to a gene: 6.

The sample holds many counts of this clonotype. V gene TRBV10-3 combines with J gene TRBJ2-2; D gene uncertain. The CDR3 sequence is 15 residues long. The ends were cut back, 4 bases at V and 1 base at J, with 10 bases in the middle. Germline V gene data show CDR1 as ENHRY and CDR2 as SYGVKD. In DNA, the CDR3 is TGTGCCATCAGTGGTGGGGATTGGAACACCGGGGAGCTGTTTTTT. This codes for CAISGGDWNTGELFF.

The rearrangement joins TRBV12-5 to TRBJ2-5, with D uncertain. V lost 1 base to trimming and J lost 4 bases, with 7 bases between them. The length of the CDR3 is 13 residues. In germline, CDR1 is LGHNT, CDR2 FRNRAP. The CDR3 loop is CASGLEGPETQYF. CDR3 sequence (DNA): TGTGCTAGTGGTTTGGAAGGACCAGAGACCCAGTACTTC.

This clonotype was counted only a few times. This sequence joins TRBV5-1 and TRBJ2-7; TRBD1 agrees at 11 bases. Per germline, CDR1 SGHRS and CDR2 YFSETQ. With 4 bases clipped from V and 4 bases from J, the junction kept 10 bases outside the gene matches. The CDR3 consists of 16 residues. CDR3: CASSREGQGARYEQYF. The CDR3 DNA follows: TGCGCCAGCAGCCGGGAAGGACAGGGGGCGCGGTACGAGCAGTACTTC.

This clonotype was found a few times. V gene TRBV6-5 combines with J gene TRBJ2-2; D not resolved. Trimming left V 5 bases short and J 3 bases short, with 7 bases between. Germline V gene sequence: CDR1 MNHEY, CDR2 SVGAGI. CDR3 length equals 13 residues. CDR3 loop: CASSNVYTGELFF. In nucleotides, the CDR3 is TGTGCCAGCAGTAACGTATACACCGGGGAGCTGTTTTTT.

In its sample, this clonotype was seen many times. The chain carries TRBV5-6 and TRBJ1-2; D not resolved. The CDR3 extends over 18 amino acids. V lost 4 bases and J lost 2, with 24 bases in between. The germline V gene has CDR1 SGHDT and CDR2 YYEEEE. CDR3 region: CASSQKLQRATYNYGYTF. In DNA, the CDR3 is TGTGCCAGCAGCCAAAAATTACAACGGGCAACCTACAACTATGGCTACACCTTC.

There are many counts of this clonotype. This CDR3 reads CAIGYRERDGETQYF. The CDR3 nucleotides are TGTGCCATCGGATACAGAGAGCGTGACGGAGAGACCCAGTACTTC. The genes are TRBV10-3 and TRBJ2-5; D uncertain. Germline V gives CDR1 ENHRY, CDR2 SYGVKD. V gave up 8 bases and J gave up 4 bases, with 20 bases separating them. CDR3 length equals 15 residues.

The sample holds many counts of this clonotype. The gene calls are TRBV4-3 and TRBJ1-4; D ambiguous. Deletions cut 4 bases from V and 7 bases from J, with 19 bases between. The CDR3 is 16 residues long. Germline V gene lookup returns CDR1 LGHNA and CDR2 YSLEER. The CDR3 is CASSLAVSRLGEKLFF. CDR3 sequence (DNA): TGCGCCAGCAGCCTGGCTGTATCCCGCCTTGGTGAAAAACTGTTTTTT.

This clonotype was seen a few times. Being one base from a much bigger clone, this may be a read error. J is TRBJ2-7 and V is TRBV7-8; D is uncertain. Trimming left V 1 base short and J 2 bases short, with 3 bases between. This CDR3 is 12 amino acids long. Per the germline V gene, CDR1 is SGHVS and CDR2 is FQNEAQ. The chain's CDR3 is CASSLVAYEQYF. Here the CDR3 DNA reads TGTGCCAGCAGCTTAGTCGCCTACGAGCAGTACTTC.

The rearrangement joins TRBV12-3 or TRBV12-4 to TRBJ2-7; D is undetermined. The CDR3 extends over 14 amino acids. The ends were cut back, 7 bases at V and 0 bases at J, with 13 bases in the middle. As DNA, the CDR3 is TGTGCCAGCACTCGAGGACCCAGCTCCTACGAGCAGTACTTC. It specifies CASTRGPSSYEQYF.

This clonotype came up many times. V usage is TRBV5-6 and J usage is TRBJ2-3; 9 positions agree with TRBD2. Germline CDR1 reads SGHDT; CDR2 reads YYEEEE. The CDR3 is made up of 16 amino acids. Trimming cost V 3 bases and J 4 bases; bases outside gene matches: 9. CDR3 amino acids: CASSSRLAEWPDTQYF. The DNA of the CDR3 is TGTGCCAGCAGCTCCCGACTAGCGGAATGGCCAGATACGCAGTATTTT.